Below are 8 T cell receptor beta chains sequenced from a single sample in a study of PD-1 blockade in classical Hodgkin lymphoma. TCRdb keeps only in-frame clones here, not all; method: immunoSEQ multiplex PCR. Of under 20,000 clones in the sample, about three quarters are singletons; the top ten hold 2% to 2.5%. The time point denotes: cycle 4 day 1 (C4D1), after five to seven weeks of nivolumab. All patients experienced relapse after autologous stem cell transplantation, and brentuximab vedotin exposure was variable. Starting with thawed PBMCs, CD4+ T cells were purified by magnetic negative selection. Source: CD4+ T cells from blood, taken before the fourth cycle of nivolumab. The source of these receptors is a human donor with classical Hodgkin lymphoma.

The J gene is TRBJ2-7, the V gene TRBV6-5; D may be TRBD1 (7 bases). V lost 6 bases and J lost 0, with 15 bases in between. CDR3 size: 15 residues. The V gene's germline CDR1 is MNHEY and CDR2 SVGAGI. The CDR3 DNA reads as TGTGCCAGCAGGCCAGGGGGGACGAGCTCCTACGAGCAGTACGTC. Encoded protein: CASRPGGTSSYEQYV.

The chain's CDR3 is CASSLDGYNSPLHF. The CDR3 DNA follows: TGTGCCAGCAGCTTAGACGGCTATAATTCACCCCTCCACTTT. The V and J genes are TRBV7-2 and TRBJ1-6; D is uncertain. This CDR3 is 14 amino acids long. The germline CDR1 and CDR2 sequences are SGHTA and FQGNSA. Trimming pared 1 base from V and 3 bases from J, leaving 4 bases between.

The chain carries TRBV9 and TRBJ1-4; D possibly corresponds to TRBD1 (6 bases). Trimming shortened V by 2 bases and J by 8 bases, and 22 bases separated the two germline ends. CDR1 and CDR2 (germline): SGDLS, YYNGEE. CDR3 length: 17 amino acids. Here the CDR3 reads CASSVGGQLKALEKLFF. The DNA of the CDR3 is TGTGCCAGCAGCGTGGGGGGACAATTGAAAGCCCTGGAAAAACTGTTTTTT. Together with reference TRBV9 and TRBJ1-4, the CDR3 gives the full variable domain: DSGVTQTPKHLITATGQRVTLRCSPRSGDLSVYWYQQSLDQGLQFLIQYYNGEERAKGNILERFSAQQFPDLHSELNLSSLELGDSALYFCASSVGGQLKALEKLFFGSGTQLSVL.

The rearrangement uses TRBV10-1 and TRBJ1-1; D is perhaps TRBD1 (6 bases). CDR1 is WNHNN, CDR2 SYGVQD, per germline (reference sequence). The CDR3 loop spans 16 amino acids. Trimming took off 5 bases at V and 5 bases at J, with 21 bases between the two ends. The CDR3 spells CASSSRVGGGDTEAFF. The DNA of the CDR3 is TGCGCCAGCAGTTCCCGGGTAGGAGGGGGGGATACTGAAGCTTTCTTT.

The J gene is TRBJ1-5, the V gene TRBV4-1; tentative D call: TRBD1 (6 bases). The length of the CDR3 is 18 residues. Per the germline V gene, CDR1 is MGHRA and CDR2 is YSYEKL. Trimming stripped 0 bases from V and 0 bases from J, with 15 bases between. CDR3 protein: CASSQDGGHLNSNQPQHF. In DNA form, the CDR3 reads TGCGCCAGCAGCCAAGATGGGGGACACCTCAATAGCAATCAGCCCCAGCATTTT.

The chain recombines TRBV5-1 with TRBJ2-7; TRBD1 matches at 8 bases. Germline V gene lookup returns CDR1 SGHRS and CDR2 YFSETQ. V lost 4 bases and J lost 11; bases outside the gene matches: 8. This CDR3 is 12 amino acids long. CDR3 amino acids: CASSATGVDEYF. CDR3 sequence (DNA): TGCGCCAGCAGCGCGACAGGGGTGGACGAGTACTTC.

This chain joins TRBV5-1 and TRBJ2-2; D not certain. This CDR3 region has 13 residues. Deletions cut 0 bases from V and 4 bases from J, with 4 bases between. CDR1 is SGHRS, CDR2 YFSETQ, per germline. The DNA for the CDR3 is TGCGCCAGCAGCTTGGTCACCACCGGGGAGCTGTTTTTT. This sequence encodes CASSLVTTGELFF.

CDR3: CASTPSGGRNQPQHF. CDR3 coding DNA: TGTGCCAGCACCCCATCAGGGGGCCGCAATCAGCCCCAGCATTTT. The chain has TRBV7-2 and TRBJ1-5; 8 bases match TRBD1. This CDR3 contains 15 residues. Germline values: CDR1 SGHTA, CDR2 FQGNSA. Trimming at V came to 7 bases and at J to 2 bases, leaving 7 bases not matched to a gene.